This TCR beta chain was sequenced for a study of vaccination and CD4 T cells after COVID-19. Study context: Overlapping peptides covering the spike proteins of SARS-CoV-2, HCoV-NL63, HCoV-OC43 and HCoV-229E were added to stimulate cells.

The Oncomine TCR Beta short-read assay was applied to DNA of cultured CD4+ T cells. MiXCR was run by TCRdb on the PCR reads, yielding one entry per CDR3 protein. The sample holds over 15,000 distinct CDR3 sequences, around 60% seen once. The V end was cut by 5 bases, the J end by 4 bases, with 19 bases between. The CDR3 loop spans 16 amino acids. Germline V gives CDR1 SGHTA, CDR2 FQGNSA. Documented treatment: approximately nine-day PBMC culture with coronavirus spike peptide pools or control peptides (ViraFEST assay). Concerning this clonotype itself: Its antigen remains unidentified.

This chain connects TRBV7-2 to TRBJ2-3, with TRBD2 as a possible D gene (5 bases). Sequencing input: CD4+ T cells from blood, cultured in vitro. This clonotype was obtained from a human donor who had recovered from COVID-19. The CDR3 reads CASSARGSVLSDTQYF. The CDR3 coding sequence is TGTGCCAGCAGCGCCCGAGGGAGCGTCTTATCAGATACGCAGTATTTT.